This entry lists 20 T cell receptor beta chains sequenced from one sample in a study of graft-versus-host responses after intestinal transplantation (dated by TCRdb to about 2021). The antigens of these receptors remain unknown. Library generation was performed with the immunoSEQ multiplex PCR assay. Held by TCRdb, this immuneACCESS table contains in-frame sequences only and omits some clones. Under half of the omission traces to an unresolved V gene where checked; the cause of the rest is unknown. Here the sample has around 110,000 clones; about nine tenths occur a single time. The ten top clones hold roughly 0.17% of the sample. The sample's time point label, decoded: cells obtained before transplantation from donor or recipient. The specimen comprised unstimulated CD4+ T cells sorted from spleen or lymph node cells, sampled before intestinal transplant. The receptors originated from a human donor who received an intestinal transplant.

The chain uses TRBV11-2 and TRBJ1-6; a possible D gene is TRBD1 (6 bases). This CDR3 has 14 amino acids. V was trimmed by 3 bases and J by 7 bases, leaving 10 bases between them. From germline, CDR1 is SGHAT and CDR2 FQNNGV. The CDR3 spells CASSFVGQNSPLHF. The CDR3 DNA is TGTGCCAGCAGCTTCGTTGGACAGAATTCACCCCTCCACTTT.

J is TRBJ2-1 and V is TRBV4-3, with 7 bases fitting TRBD1. V lost 2 bases, J lost 2 bases, and 3 bases stayed unmatched. From germline, CDR1 is LGHNA and CDR2 YSLEER. This CDR3 has 15 residues. The CDR3 DNA follows: TGCGCCAGCAGCCAATTACAGGGGACCTACAATGAGCAGTTCTTC. Amino acids: CASSQLQGTYNEQFF.

V is TRBV6-1 and J is TRBJ2-5; tentative D call: TRBD1 (5 bases). This CDR3 contains 14 residues. Per the germline V gene, CDR1 is MNHNS and CDR2 is SASEGT. Trimming took 4 bases from V and 4 from J, leaving 13 bases between them. CDR3 in DNA: TGTGCCAGCAGTGGTGCAGGGAAGGTAGAGACCCAGTACTTC. Translating gives CASSGAGKVETQYF.

The rearrangement joins TRBV19 to TRBJ1-1, with TRBD1 matching over 8 bases. CDR1 and CDR2 from the germline V gene are LNHDA and SQIVND (reference sequence). This CDR3 is built from 15 residues. V lost 3 bases to trimming and J lost 1 base; unmatched junction nucleotides: 4. As DNA, the CDR3 is TGTGCCAGTAGTATTCGGGACAGGACGAACACTGAAGCTTTCTTT. Translated, it gives CASSIRDRTNTEAFF.

The rearrangement links TRBV6-1 to TRBJ1-5, with TRBD1 identical over 9 bases. This CDR3 spans 14 amino acids. Germline CDR1 and CDR2: MNHNS and SASEGT. V shed 4 bases, J shed 4 bases, and the junction held 2 bases outside the gene matches. The CDR3 loop is CASSGQGGNQPQHF. The CDR3 coding sequence is TGTGCCAGCAGTGGACAGGGGGGGAATCAGCCCCAGCATTTT.

The V call is TRBV29-1, the J call TRBJ2-3, with D maybe TRBD2 (6 bases). Germline assignment: CDR1 SQVTM and CDR2 ANQGSEA. This CDR3 comprises 13 residues. The V end was cut by 6 bases, the J end by 3 bases, with 13 bases between. The CDR3 reads CSVLSGATDTQYF. The DNA of the CDR3 is TGCAGCGTACTTAGCGGTGCTACAGATACGCAGTATTTT.

This chain links TRBV10-2 with TRBJ2-5; 13 positions agree with TRBD2. With 10 bases clipped from V and 1 base from J, the junction kept 15 bases outside the gene matches. The CDR3 is made up of 18 amino acids. Germline V gene data show CDR1 as WSHSY and CDR2 as SAAADI. The CDR3 DNA follows: TGCGCCACCCGTCGGACTAGCGGGAGAGGGGGGGCCCAAGAGACCCAGTACTTC. The encoded protein is CATRRTSGRGGAQETQYF.

This sequence joins TRBV11-2 and TRBJ1-4, with 7 bases matching TRBD1. The CDR3 sequence is 17 residues long. CDR1 and CDR2 from the germline V gene are SGHAT and FQNNGV. The trim removed 2 bases at V and 7 bases at J, leaving 13 bases unmatched. The CDR3 coding sequence is TGTGCCAGCAGCTTACTTCATGAGGGGGCGCGGGGTGAAAAACTGTTTTTT. It is translated as CASSLLHEGARGEKLFF.

The J gene is TRBJ1-1, the V gene TRBV6-1; D unclear. The ends were cut back, 2 bases at V and 3 bases at J, with 10 bases in the middle. There are 14 residues in the CDR3. In germline, CDR1 is MNHNS, CDR2 SASEGT. CDR3 bases: TGTGCCAGCAGTGAAAGGGCGGGCTACACTGAAGCTTTCTTT. Its translation: CASSERAGYTEAFF.

This clone was seen a handful of times. The chain recombines TRBV7-9 with TRBJ1-2, with D tentatively TRBD1 (5 bases). Trimming pared 6 bases from V and 2 bases from J, leaving 10 bases between. Looked up from germline, CDR1 is SEHNR and CDR2 is FQNEAQ (reference sequence). CDR3 length: 13 amino acids. CDR3 nucleotide sequence: TGTGCCAGCAGTCCCGACAGAAACTATGGCTACACCTTC. Protein: CASSPDRNYGYTF.

This sequence joins TRBV5-1 and TRBJ1-1; D is unclear. V shed 0 bases and J shed 6 bases, with 9 bases lying between them. This CDR3 spans 13 amino acids. The germline V gene encodes CDR1 SGHRS and CDR2 YFSETQ. CDR3 protein: CASSLVVGAEAFF. DNA for the CDR3: TGCGCCAGCAGCTTGGTGGTCGGGGCTGAAGCTTTCTTT.

The chain couples TRBV7-8 to TRBJ2-1, with 11 bases lining up with TRBD2. The CDR3 is made up of 17 amino acids. In germline, CDR1 is SGHVS, CDR2 FQNEAQ. V shed 6 bases and J 6 bases; nucleotides not matched to a gene: 13. This CDR3 reads CASSYSGRALVGNEQFF. DNA for the CDR3: TGTGCCAGCAGTTATAGCGGGAGGGCCTTGGTTGGCAATGAGCAGTTCTTC.

V and J are TRBV4-2 and TRBJ1-1; D uncertain. Germline CDR1 LGHNA, CDR2 YNFKEQ. V lost 4 bases and J 0 bases, leaving 15 bases between the germline ends. There are 16 residues in the CDR3. Written as DNA, the CDR3 is TGTGCCAGCAGCCGCGTCGTGAATGCTATGAACACTGAAGCTTTCTTT. Amino acid sequence: CASSRVVNAMNTEAFF.

The V and J genes are TRBV5-1 and TRBJ2-7, with 9 positions matching TRBD1. J lost 5 bases, V lost 3 bases, and 3 bases had no gene match. The CDR3 consists of 13 residues. Germline V lookup: CDR1 SGHRS, CDR2 YFSETQ. The CDR3 here is CASSSTGGNEQYF. CDR3 nucleotide sequence: TGCGCCAGCAGCTCGACAGGGGGAAACGAGCAGTACTTC.

This chain joins TRBV2 and TRBJ2-1, with D uncertain. Trimming removed 7 bases from V and 0 bases from J, with 10 bases in between. Per the germline V gene, CDR1 is SNHLY and CDR2 is FYNNEI. CDR3 length: 14 amino acids. The CDR3 loop reads CASTSENSYNEQFF. The CDR3 DNA is TGTGCCAGCACGAGTGAGAACTCCTACAATGAGCAGTTCTTC.

V usage is TRBV6-5 and J usage is TRBJ1-3; the D is unclear. CDR1 is MNHEY, CDR2 SVGAGI, per germline. The CDR3 is 15 amino acids. Trimming shortened V by 0 bases and J by 2 bases, and 8 bases separated the two germline ends. For the CDR3, the DNA is TGTGCCAGCAGTTACTCCTCGGGTCCTGGAAACACCATATATTTT. This codes for CASSYSSGPGNTIYF.

The DNA of the CDR3 is TGTGCCAGTAGTATGAATCCCCCTAGAAGCACTGAAGCTTTCTTT. Amino acids: CASSMNPPRSTEAFF. This rearrangement joins TRBV19 to TRBJ1-1; D ambiguous. CDR3 size: 15 residues. Germline-derived CDR1 and CDR2 are LNHDA and SQIVND (reference sequence). V lost 3 bases and J lost 4, with 15 bases in between.

This rearrangement joins TRBV5-6 to TRBJ2-7; 12 bases fit TRBD2. The CDR3 spans 14 residues. CDR1 is SGHDT, CDR2 YYEEEE, per germline. After removal of 1 base from V and 6 bases from J, the junction contained 2 bases not matched to a gene. Here the CDR3 reads CASSLRLAGAEQYF. CDR3 sequence (DNA): TGTGCCAGCAGCTTGAGACTAGCGGGAGCCGAGCAGTACTTC.

CDR3 sequence: CASSYSTGEVYEQYF. The CDR3 DNA reads TGTGCCAGCAGTTACTCTACGGGAGAAGTCTACGAGCAGTACTTC. This sequence joins TRBV6-5 and TRBJ2-7; a possible D gene is TRBD2 (6 bases). V gave up 0 bases and J gave up 3 bases, with 12 bases separating them. The CDR3 is made up of 15 amino acids. Germline V gene lookup returns CDR1 MNHEY and CDR2 SVGAGI.

The CDR3 DNA reads as TGTGCCAGCAGCGAAAGACAGGGGAACACTGAAGCTTTCTTT. Translation gives CASSERQGNTEAFF. The rearrangement uses TRBV7-9 and TRBJ1-1, with 7 bases identical to TRBD1. This CDR3 comprises 14 residues. Looked up from germline, CDR1 is SEHNR and CDR2 is FQNEAQ (reference sequence). J lost 1 base, V lost 5 bases, and 4 bases had no gene match.